This TCR beta chain was recovered during a study of cytomegalovirus exposure and HLA in healthy donors (dated by TCRdb to 2016 to 2017). In terms of the full investigation: An earlier analysis of under 600 of the donors reported roughly 270 Gb of sequence data and approximately 110 million unique TCR beta sequences from roughly 180 million T cells. Roughly 300 gigabases of sequencing data and 70 million to 100 million unique TCR sequences made up an early release that covered approximately 700 HLA-typed donors. Of the 350 to 450 genotyped donors, roughly 80% fell in the genetic ancestry cluster associated with self-reported Caucasian donors. The study aimed to test whether cataloging public T cell receptors could reveal signatures of past pathogen exposure. Using immunosequencing, the study profiled T cell repertoires from about 610 subjects and related those repertoires to cytomegalovirus serostatus. Besides the first cohort of approximately 670 subjects, a separate validation cohort made up of over 100 different subjects was used. The study combined high-throughput TCR immunosequencing, statistical association of individual TCRs with disease status, and machine learning to predict cytomegalovirus infection status. To study patterns of TCR occurrence, a later analysis re-analyzed previously published TCR beta repertoires from around 670 donors and added high-resolution HLA genotyping. In the later analysis, no new phenotypic data were used to find candidate immune exposures; instead, reliance was placed on TCR beta sequences and their occurrence across donors. An earlier analysis of about 620 of the donors applied high-throughput TCR beta sequencing to assess whether each TCR beta V gene segment acted as functional or pseudogenic. Donor age, sex, ethnicity and CMV serostatus were compiled alongside the repertoire data. Genome-wide SNP genotypes for about 55% of the roughly 670 donors were used in a later genetic analysis, which treated that subset as a discovery cohort. Every discovery cohort repertoire had been produced on one sequencing platform. HLA typing covered class I and class II loci at four-digit resolution. Typing coverage differed by locus: A, B, C, DRB1 and DQB1 were typed in about 620-640 donors, DQA1 in about 550, DPA1 in some 570, and DPB1 in 400 to 480. Because of strong linkage in the cohort, roughly five DR-DQ haplotypes were treated as single units for association and clustering. On average, 235,054 unique TCR beta nucleotide sequences were sequenced per donor among 398 genotyped donors of the cohort, with 15% to 20% of those sequences being non-productive.

In total, around 600 healthy bone marrow donors made up the cohort. All cohort members were sampled while nominally healthy, although unrecorded immune exposures were likely present. CMV serostatus was positive for roughly 290 and negative for 352 of the 666 cohort members, and was not recorded for this donor. Each donor provided a peripheral blood sample, and peripheral blood mononuclear cells were used for TCR beta sequencing. The Qiagen DNeasy Blood Extraction Kit was used to extract genomic DNA from the blood cell samples. Taken from the germline V gene (reference sequence), the CDR1 and CDR2 loops are SSHAT and FNYEAQ. Spanning cysteine to phenylalanine, the CDR3 consists of 15 amino acids. The read is trimmed to its CDR3 DNA, 45 bases read in frame from base 1. Libraries were prepared through the immunoSEQ multiplex PCR assay. The multiplex PCR relied on a mix of 60 forward primers for TCR Vbeta segments and 13 reverse primers for TCR Jbeta segments. The CDR3 region of rearranged TCR beta genes was amplified from genomic DNA with a multiplex PCR assay. Amplified TCR beta libraries were sequenced as 87-base-pair reads on the Illumina HiSeq System. The authors' pipeline ran thus. A later analysis counted around 72 million unique TCR beta chains across the 666 repertoires, and some 12 million of these chains were shared by at least two donors. A nearest-neighbor algorithm error-corrected the raw reads and collapsed the reads into unique sequences, merging closely related sequences to remove PCR and sequencing errors. CDR3 sequences were aligned to IMGT reference sequences to assign V, D and J gene segments. For a sequence to be retained, at least a six-nucleotide match to both a V gene segment and a J gene segment was required. Rearrangements were called productive when the CDR3 lacked stop codons and stayed in frame with V and J; all others were non-productive. Following IMGT convention, CDR3 was defined as the stretch from the second conserved V-encoded cysteine to the conserved J-encoded phenylalanine. Sequences without an unambiguous match to a single V gene segment were excluded from the earlier analysis of about 640 of the donors. In an earlier analysis of several hundred of the donors, V segments were called functional above 56.7% productive rearrangements and were called segregating when the between-donor standard deviation exceeded 5%. A statistical classification framework was built for diagnosing cytomegalovirus status from the catalog of TCR beta chain sequences. A later analysis assigned V and J genes by comparing TCR nucleotide sequences with IMGT/GENE-DB human TR gene sequences. The TCRdist pipeline was used in a later analysis to assign CDR3 sequences and most-parsimonious VDJ recombination scenarios. In a later analysis, every TCR beta chain was defined by the combination of its CDR3 amino acid sequence and its V-gene family, and reads without a unique V-gene family were dropped. To address suspected cross-contamination and a sequencing artifact, a later analysis removed a few hundred highly shared, low-generation-probability nucleotide sequences. In a later analysis, a clonal expansion index was calculated for each public chain from normalized within-repertoire ranks of inferred template counts. In a later analysis, generation probabilities were computed with a VDJ recombination model fitted to out-of-frame rearrangements, and the resulting probabilities were checked against IGoR. In a later analysis, TCR-TCR, TCR-HLA and TCR-CMV co-occurrence was scored with hypergeometric tests, and a repertoire-size bias correction was applied to TCR pairs. False discovery rates were estimated in a later analysis by permuting HLA or CMV assignments 20 times. A later analysis grouped co-occurring TCRs with DBSCAN, adding TCRdist sequence similarity when clustering within HLA-allele-positive subsets. Co-occurrence clustering excluded repertoires with fewer than 30,000 or more than 120,000 public chains, plus five with anomalous nucleotide sharing. TCRdb retrieved this table from immuneACCESS and kept in-frame rearrangements only. Not all clones are present; in checked studies, unresolved V genes account for under half, and no reason is known for the remainder. V, J and clone size are those of that table, while D and trimming were read from the DNA. Within this sample are approximately 110,000 clones, with around 77% of them counted one time only. The ten largest clonotypes hold roughly 3.5% of the sample.

The study at large found these results: Broadly in line with IMGT annotations, most TCR beta V segments showed up in productive rearrangements about 87% or about 30% of the time in an earlier analysis of around 550 of the donors. Linkage disequilibrium might explain the correlated functional status among segregating V segments, but an unknown experimental factor could not be excluded. The sequencing pipeline was judged likely to have produced a cluster of highly shared sequence variants as a technical artifact. Immune exposure information for the cohort was limited to CMV serostatus. Most CMV-associated TCR beta chains appeared to be HLA-restricted in a later analysis, and the HLA associations seemed to be driven largely by CMV exposure. The cohort was sequenced for TCR beta chains only, and without alpha or paired-chain data the features that could be detected were limited. The authors suggested that the approach could potentially be extended to other disease states and immunological phenotypes. A later genetic analysis associated a missense DCLRE1C variant with V-gene and J-gene trimming of TCR beta chains, and an independent cohort replicated the association. Sequencing depth was assumed to be roughly uniform across donors in the presence/absence analyses, though that assumption may not hold. In a later genetic analysis, fewer N-insertions in productive TCRs were reported among donors in an Asian-associated ancestry cluster than the approximately 630-donor mean. A later analysis reported that several top co-occurrence clusters appeared linked to parvovirus B19, influenza, CMV and Epstein-Barr virus. Cytomegalovirus status was reported to be diagnosed by the classifier with high specificity and sensitivity in both the original and validation cohorts. Because HLA typing was unavailable for some donors at each locus, only the typed subset was used in association tests. Some IMGT-functional V segments, including TRBV6-2 and TRBV6-3, could not be told apart with the 87-base-pair reads, so those segments were excluded. A further reported finding was that TCR beta sequences accurately predicted the HLA-A and HLA-B alleles for most subjects in the first cohort. In a later analysis, HLA-associated TCR beta chains were found to be more clonally expanded and to have lower generation probabilities than equally common non-associated chains. The earlier analysis of 587 of the donors excluded about 16 rarely observed V segments, including chromosome 9 orphons, because counts were too low. Most TCR sequences were seen in very few donors, while some public TCRs were found in many individuals. A few of the identified cytomegalovirus-associated TCR beta chains were confirmed in vitro to be specific for cytomegalovirus antigens. The study gave a list of 150 to 200 TCR beta chains associated with cytomegalovirus. In a later analysis, TCR association rates were found to vary across HLA loci, with the most associated TCRs seen for DRB1 alleles and the fewest for HLA-C alleles. Assigning TCR associations to individual alleles was difficult when HLA alleles, especially DR and DQ, strongly co-occurred. Specific HLA alleles were associated with 15,000 to 20,000 TCR beta sequences at a false discovery rate of 0.05 in a later analysis.

Turning to this clone: The antigen this receptor binds is unknown. A read error may account for a junction end that differs from germline.

This receptor chain uses TRBV7-7 and TRBJ1-4, and TRBD1 matches 7 of the central bases. The origin of this receptor is a human donor in good health. Sequencing input: PBMCs. The CDR3 region reads CASSLGTAQNEKLFF. The nucleotides read TGTGCTAGCAGCTTGGGGACAGCCCAAAATGAAAAACTGTTTTTT.